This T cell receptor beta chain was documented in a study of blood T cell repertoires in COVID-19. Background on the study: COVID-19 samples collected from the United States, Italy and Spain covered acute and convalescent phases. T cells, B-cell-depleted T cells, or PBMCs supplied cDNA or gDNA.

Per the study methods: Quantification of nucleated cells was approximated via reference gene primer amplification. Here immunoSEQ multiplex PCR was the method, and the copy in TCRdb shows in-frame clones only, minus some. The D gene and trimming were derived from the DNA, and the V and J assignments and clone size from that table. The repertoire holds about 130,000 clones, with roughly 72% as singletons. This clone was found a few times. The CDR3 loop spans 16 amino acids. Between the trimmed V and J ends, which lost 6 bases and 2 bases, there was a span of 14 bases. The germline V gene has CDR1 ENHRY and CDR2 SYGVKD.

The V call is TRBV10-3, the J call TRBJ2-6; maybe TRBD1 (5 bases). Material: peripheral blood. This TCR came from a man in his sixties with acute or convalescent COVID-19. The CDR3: CAIRSLEGAGANVLTF. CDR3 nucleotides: TGTGCCATCAGGTCCTTGGAAGGGGCTGGGGCCAACGTCCTGACTTTC.